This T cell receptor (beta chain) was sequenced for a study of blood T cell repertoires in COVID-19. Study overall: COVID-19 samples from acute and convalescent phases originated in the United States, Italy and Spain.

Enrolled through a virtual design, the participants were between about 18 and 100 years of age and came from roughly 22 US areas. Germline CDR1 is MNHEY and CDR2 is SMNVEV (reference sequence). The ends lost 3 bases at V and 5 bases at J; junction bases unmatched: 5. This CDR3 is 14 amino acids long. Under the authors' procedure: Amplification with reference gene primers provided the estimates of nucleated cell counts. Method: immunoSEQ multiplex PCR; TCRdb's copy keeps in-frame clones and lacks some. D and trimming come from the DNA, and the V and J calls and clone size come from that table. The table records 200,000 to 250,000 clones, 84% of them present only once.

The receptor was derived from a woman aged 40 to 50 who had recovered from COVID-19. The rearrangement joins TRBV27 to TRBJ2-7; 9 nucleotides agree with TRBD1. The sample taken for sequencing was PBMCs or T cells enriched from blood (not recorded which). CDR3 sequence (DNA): TGTGCCAGCAGTTTCGGGACAGGGACGGACGAGCAGTACTTC. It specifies CASSFGTGTDEQYF.